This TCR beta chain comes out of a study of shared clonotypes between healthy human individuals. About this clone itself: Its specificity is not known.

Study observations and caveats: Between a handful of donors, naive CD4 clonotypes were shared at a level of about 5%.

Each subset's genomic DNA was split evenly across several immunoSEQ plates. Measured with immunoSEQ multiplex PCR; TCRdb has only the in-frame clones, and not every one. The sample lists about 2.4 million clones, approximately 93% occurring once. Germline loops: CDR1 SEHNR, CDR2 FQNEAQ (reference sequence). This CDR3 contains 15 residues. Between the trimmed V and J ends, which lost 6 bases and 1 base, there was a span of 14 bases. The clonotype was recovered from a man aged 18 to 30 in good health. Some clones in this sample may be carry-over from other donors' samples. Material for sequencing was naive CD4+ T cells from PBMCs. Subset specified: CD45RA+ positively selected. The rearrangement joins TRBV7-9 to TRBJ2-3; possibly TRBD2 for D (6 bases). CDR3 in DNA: TGTGCCAGCAGTCCTCCGGGAGCCCGCACAGATACGCAGTATTTT. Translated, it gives CASSPPGARTDTQYF.